This TCR beta chain was identified in a study of CD8 T cells in ankylosing spondylitis. Germline V gene lookup returns CDR1 KGHSH and CDR2 LQKENI. The CDR3 spans 14 residues. The junction had 5 bases not matched to a gene; V was cut back by 3 bases and J by 3 bases. Quantitative 5'-RACE with molecular barcodes was used to make the TCR beta libraries. TCRdb independently ran MiXCR on the 5' RACE reads; one entry per CDR3 protein. This table holds 800,000 to 900,000 distinct CDR3 sequences, about 11% found once. About this clonotype: Antigen unknown.

Notes on the study in general: According to the report, clones linked to the disease were significantly enriched in matched synovial fluid samples taken from ankylosing spondylitis patients. Earlier studies detected some motif variants in reactive arthritis synovial fluid and blood. Clones linked to disease, bearing a CD8+ phenotype, were relatively rare in peripheral blood. Seven to nine highly homologous variants formed a TCR beta motif that appeared characteristic of ankylosing spondylitis blood.

The sequenced material came from blood, either unsorted or a sorted T cell fraction (not recorded which). V usage is TRBV18 and J usage is TRBJ2-7; 7 bases fit TRBD1. This TCR was sampled from a male donor with ankylosing spondylitis. The CDR3 nucleotides are TGTGCCAGCTCACCGGGGACAGCTTACTACGAGCAGTACTTC. It specifies CASSPGTAYYEQYF.